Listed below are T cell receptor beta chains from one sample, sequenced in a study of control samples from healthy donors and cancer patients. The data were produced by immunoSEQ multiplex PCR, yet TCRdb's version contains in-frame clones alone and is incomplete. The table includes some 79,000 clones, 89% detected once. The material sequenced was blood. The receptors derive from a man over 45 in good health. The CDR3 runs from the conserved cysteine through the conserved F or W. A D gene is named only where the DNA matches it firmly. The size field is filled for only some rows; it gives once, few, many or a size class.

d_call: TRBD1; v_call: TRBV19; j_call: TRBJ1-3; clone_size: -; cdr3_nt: TGTGCCAGTAACCCCGGGACAGGGTCGGGCTCTGGAAACACCATATATTTT; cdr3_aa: CASNPGTGSGSGNTIYF
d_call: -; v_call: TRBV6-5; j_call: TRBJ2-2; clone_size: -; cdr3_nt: TGTGCCAGCAGCCTAAGGGACACCTATTGGGAGCTGTTTTTT; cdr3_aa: CASSLRDTYWELFF
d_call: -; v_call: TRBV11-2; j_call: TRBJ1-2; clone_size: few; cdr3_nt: TGTGCCAGCAGCTTAGATCAGGGGACCTATGGCTACACCTTC; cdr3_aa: CASSLDQGTYGYTF
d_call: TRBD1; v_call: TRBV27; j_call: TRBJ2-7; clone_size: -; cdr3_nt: TGTGCCAGCAGATATTACGGAGGACAGGGGTACTCCTACGAGCAGTACTTC; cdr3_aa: CASRYYGGQGYSYEQYF
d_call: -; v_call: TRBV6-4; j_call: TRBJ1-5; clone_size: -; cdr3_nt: TGTGCCAGCACCCACCGGTGGGGTACGCCCCAGCATTTT; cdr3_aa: CASTHRWGTPQHF
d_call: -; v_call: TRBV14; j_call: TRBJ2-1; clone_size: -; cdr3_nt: TGTGCCAGCAGCCCGTGGGCTCGACGGCCCCACGGGGAGCAGTTCTTC; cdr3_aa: CASSPWARRPHGEQFF
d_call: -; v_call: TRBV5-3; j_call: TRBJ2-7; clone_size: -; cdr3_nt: TGTGCCAGAAGGGGGCAGGGAGCCCGCGAGCAGTACTTC; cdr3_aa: CARRGQGAREQYF
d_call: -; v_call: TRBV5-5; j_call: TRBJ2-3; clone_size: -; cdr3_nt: TGTGCCAGCACCCCCCGGGACAAAGAAAGGACGCAGTATTTT; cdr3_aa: CASTPRDKERTQYF
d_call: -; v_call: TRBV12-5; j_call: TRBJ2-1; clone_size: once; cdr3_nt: TGTGCTAGTGGTTTGGTCAGGGGCAATGAGCAGTTCTTC; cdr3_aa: CASGLVRGNEQFF
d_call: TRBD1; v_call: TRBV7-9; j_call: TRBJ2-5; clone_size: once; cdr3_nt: TGTGCCAGCAGCCCCTGGGACAGCCAAGAGACCCAGTACTTC; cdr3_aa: CASSPWDSQETQYF
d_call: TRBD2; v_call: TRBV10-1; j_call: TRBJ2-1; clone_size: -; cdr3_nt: TGCGCCAGCAGTGAGGCTAGCGGGGGGGATTACAATGAGCAGTTCTTC; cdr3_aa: CASSEASGGDYNEQFF
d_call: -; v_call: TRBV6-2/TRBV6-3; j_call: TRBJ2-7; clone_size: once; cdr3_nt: TGTGCCAGCAGTACCCCGATGGTTTTAACGCTAGCTGAGAGCTCCTACGAGCAGTACTTC; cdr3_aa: CASSTPMVLTLAESSYEQYF
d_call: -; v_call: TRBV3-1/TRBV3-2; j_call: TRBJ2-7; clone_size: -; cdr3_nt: TGTGCCAGCAGCCAAGTTCACGGAAAGGGCAGGGAGTCATACGAGCAGTACTTC; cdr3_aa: CASSQVHGKGRESYEQYF
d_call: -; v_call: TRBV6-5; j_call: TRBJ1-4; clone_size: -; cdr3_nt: TGTGCCAGCAGTTCGGTTATGAGTAATGAAAAACTGTTTTTT; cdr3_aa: CASSSVMSNEKLFF